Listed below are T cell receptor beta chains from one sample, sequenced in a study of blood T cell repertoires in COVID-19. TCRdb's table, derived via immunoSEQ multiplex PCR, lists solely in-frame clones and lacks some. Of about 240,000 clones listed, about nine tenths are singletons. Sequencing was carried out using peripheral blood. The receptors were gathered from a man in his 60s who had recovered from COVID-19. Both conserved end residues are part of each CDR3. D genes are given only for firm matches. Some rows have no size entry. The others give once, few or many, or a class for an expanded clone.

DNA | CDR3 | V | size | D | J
TGTGCCAGCAGCCGCTTAAGGGGGGGTAACTATGGCTACACCTTC | CASSRLRGGNYGYTF | TRBV14 | . | . | TRBJ1-2
TGCGCCAGCAGCTTGTCCGGGACAGGTGAAGGCTACACCTTC | CASSLSGTGEGYTF | TRBV5-1 | . | TRBD1 | TRBJ1-2
TGCGCCAGCAGCCGTGGGGACAGGTCAATGAACACTGAAGCTTTCTTT | CASSRGDRSMNTEAFF | TRBV5-1 | . | TRBD1 | TRBJ1-1
TGTGCCAGCAGCTTAGCGCCAGGTATGGATTCACCCCTCCACTTT | CASSLAPGMDSPLHF | TRBV11-2 | . | . | TRBJ1-6
TGCGCCAGCAGCCCATTGAGAATGACAGGGAAAGAGAAGGCCTCCTACAATGAGCAGTTCTTC | CASSPLRMTGKEKASYNEQFF | TRBV4-1 | . | TRBD1 | TRBJ2-1
TGCGCCAGCAGCCAAGACCTCTACGAGCAGTACTTC | CASSQDLYEQYF | TRBV4-1 | . | . | TRBJ2-7
TGCGCCAGCAGGAACCAGGGACAGGGGGCAGATGAGCAGTTCTTC | CASRNQGQGADEQFF | TRBV5-1 | . | TRBD1 | TRBJ2-1
TGCGCCAGCAGCCCGGGACTAGTTTCAGAGCAGTACTTC | CASSPGLVSEQYF | TRBV5-1 | . | TRBD2 | TRBJ2-7
TGCGCCAGCAGCTTAGGAGTCTCCGGCTACACCTTC | CASSLGVSGYTF | TRBV5-1 | . | . | TRBJ1-2
TGTGCCAGCAGGGGGGGACAGGTAAATCAGCCCCAGCATTTT | CASRGGQVNQPQHF | TRBV2 | . | TRBD1 | TRBJ1-5
TGTGCCAGCAGCTTAGCGACAGGCCAAGAGACCCAGTACTTC | CASSLATGQETQYF | TRBV7-8 | . | . | TRBJ2-5
TGTGCCAGCACTAACAGGGGACCCTACGAGCAGTACTTC | CASTNRGPYEQYF | TRBV7-9 | . | TRBD1 | TRBJ2-7
TGTGCTAGTGGTTTCGCAGGGAGGTACAGGGAGCTGTTTTTT | CASGFAGRYRELFF | TRBV12-5 | . | . | TRBJ2-2
TGCAGCGCCGACGGGAGGGGAGCTGACGGCTACACCTTC | CSADGRGADGYTF | TRBV29-1 | . | . | TRBJ1-2
TGTGCCAGCAGCTCCCGGGGTGGGCAATACGAGCAGTACTTC | CASSSRGGQYEQYF | TRBV3-1/TRBV3-2 | . | . | TRBJ2-7
TGTGCCAGCAGCTTGGGACAGGTTAACACCGGGGAGCTGTTTTTT | CASSLGQVNTGELFF | TRBV5-6 | . | . | TRBJ2-2
TGCAGTGCTAGTTGGGTTGGGGCGGGGGGTTACACAGATACGCAGTATTTT | CSASWVGAGGYTDTQYF | TRBV20-1 | . | TRBD2 | TRBJ2-3
TGCGCCAGCAGTTCCGGGACAGGGGCTCTCAATGAGCAGTTCTTC | CASSSGTGALNEQFF | TRBV10-1 | once | TRBD1 | TRBJ2-1
TGTGCCAGCAGTGAAGTTGGCGGGGGGTTCGCCAAAAACATTCAGTACTTC | CASSEVGGGFAKNIQYF | TRBV2 | . | TRBD2 | TRBJ2-4
TGTGCCAGCAATGGCTGGACAAAAGGCGAGCAGTACTTC | CASNGWTKGEQYF | TRBV6-5 | . | . | TRBJ2-7
TGCGCCAGCAGCCCACTACCGACTAGCGGCCAAGAGACCCAGTACTTC | CASSPLPTSGQETQYF | TRBV5-1 | . | TRBD2 | TRBJ2-5